What follows are 10 T cell receptor beta chains derived from one specimen sequenced in a study of blood T cell repertoires in COVID-19. This table comes from immunoSEQ multiplex PCR, and its TCRdb copy is limited to in-frame clones, with some not included. Among tens of thousands of clones, 90% were seen once, and the ten largest hold roughly 5%. Sequencing was done on a sample of peripheral blood. These receptors were obtained from a human donor in a cohort sampled during active COVID-19.

This chain uses TRBV28 with TRBJ2-7; 11 bases are shared with TRBD2. Trimming removed 1 base from V and 2 bases from J; junction bases left unmatched: 7. The CDR3 totals 17 residues. The V gene's germline CDR1 is MDHEN and CDR2 SYDVKM. CDR3 sequence (DNA): TGTGCCAGCAGTTTATCGGGACTAGCGGCATCACCCTACGAGCAGTACTTC. This gives the protein CASSLSGLAASPYEQYF. Full variable domain (missing parts from reference TRBV28 and TRBJ2-7): DVKVTQSSRYLVKRTGEKVFLECVQDMDHENMFWYRQDPGLGLRLIYFSYDVKMKEKGDIPEGYSVSREKKERFSLILESASTNQTSMYLCASSLSGLAASPYEQYFGPGTRLTVT.

The chain recombines TRBV9 with TRBJ2-2, with D maybe TRBD2 (5 bases). The CDR3 totals 14 residues. CDR1 and CDR2 from the germline V gene are SGDLS and YYNGEE. The V end lost 1 base, the J end lost 4 bases, and 8 bases lay between the germline ends. This CDR3 is CASSVYAGTGELFF. The CDR3 nucleotides read TGTGCCAGCAGCGTATATGCGGGCACCGGGGAGCTGTTTTTT. The full variable domain, in which reference TRBV9 and TRBJ2-2 provide the parts outside the CDR3, is DSGVTQTPKHLITATGQRVTLRCSPRSGDLSVYWYQQSLDQGLQFLIQYYNGEERAKGNILERFSAQQFPDLHSELNLSSLELGDSALYFCASSVYAGTGELFFGEGSRLTVL.

This CDR3 is CASSFGQTNTGELFF. The DNA of the CDR3 is TGCGCCAGCAGCTTCGGACAAACGAACACCGGGGAGCTGTTTTTT. This chain links TRBV5-1 with TRBJ2-2, with D possibly matching TRBD1 (5 bases). CDR1 SGHRS and CDR2 YFSETQ come from the germline V gene. CDR3 length: 15 residues. V lost 2 bases to trimming and J lost 0 bases, with 8 bases between them.

The chain employs TRBV7-2 and TRBJ2-3, with 8 nucleotides matching TRBD2. This CDR3 has 15 amino acids. The J segment lost 3 bases and the V segment lost 5 bases, leaving 7 bases of the junction unmatched. Germline lookup yields CDR1 SGHTA and CDR2 FQGNSA. DNA of the CDR3: TGTGCCAGCAGCCCAGACTCTAGCGGGACAGATACGCAGTATTTT. Translating it yields CASSPDSSGTDTQYF.

J is TRBJ2-1 and V is TRBV5-5; D possibly corresponds to TRBD1 (7 bases). The CDR3 is made up of 19 amino acids. Germline assignment: CDR1 SGHKS and CDR2 YYEKEE (reference sequence). Trimming left V 2 bases short and J 9 bases short, with 30 bases between. The CDR3: CASSFPRERQGRLVGEQFF. DNA for the CDR3: TGTGCCAGCAGCTTCCCAAGGGAACGACAGGGCAGACTAGTCGGTGAGCAGTTCTTC.

Note on this clone: Its ends do not fully match the called genes, so a read error is possible. This sequence joins TRBV28 and TRBJ1-5, with TRBD1 identical over 11 bases. Germline CDR1 and CDR2: MDHEN and SYDVKM. This CDR3 has 16 residues. The CDR3 spells CASNLPGTGGSQPQHF. The CDR3 coding sequence is TGTGCCAGCAATTTACCGGGGACAGGGGGGAGTCAGCCCCAGCATTTT.

The chain couples TRBV28 to TRBJ2-3; 10 bases line up with TRBD2. The CDR3 length is 14 residues. With 6 bases clipped from V and 6 bases from J, the junction kept 6 bases outside the gene matches. In germline, CDR1 is MDHEN, CDR2 SYDVKM. The CDR3 bases are TGTGCCAGCAGCACGGGACTAGCGTCGGATACGCAGTATTTT. This translates into CASSTGLASDTQYF.

This chain connects TRBV18 to TRBJ2-3, with TRBD2 as a possible D gene (5 bases). Germline CDR1 reads KGHSH; CDR2 reads LQKENI. Trimming removed 5 bases at V and 0 bases at J, with 15 bases between. The CDR3 extends over 16 amino acids. CDR3 protein: CASSSLPGESTDTQYF. The CDR3 DNA reads TGTGCCAGCTCATCCCTCCCCGGGGAAAGCACAGATACGCAGTATTTT.

The rearrangement joins TRBV5-4 to TRBJ2-3; 7 positions agree with TRBD1. Germline CDR1 is SGHNT and CDR2 is YYREEE (reference sequence). The V segment lost 3 bases and the J segment 2 bases; nucleotides outside the gene matches: 3. The CDR3 consists of 14 residues. This chain's CDR3 is CASSSGTVTDTQYF. The DNA for the CDR3 is TGTGCCAGCAGCTCCGGGACAGTCACAGATACGCAGTATTTT.

A remark on this clone: The sample carries other DNA sequences with the same CDR3. The chain employs TRBV11-2 and TRBJ2-5; 10 bases agree with TRBD1. The CDR3 is 13 residues long. Germline CDR1 is SGHAT and CDR2 is FQNNGV. The junction had 1 base not matched to a gene; V was cut back by 5 bases and J by 4 bases. CDR3 coding DNA: TGTGCCAGCAGCCGGGACAGGGGAGAGACCCAGTACTTC. Its protein product is CASSRDRGETQYF.